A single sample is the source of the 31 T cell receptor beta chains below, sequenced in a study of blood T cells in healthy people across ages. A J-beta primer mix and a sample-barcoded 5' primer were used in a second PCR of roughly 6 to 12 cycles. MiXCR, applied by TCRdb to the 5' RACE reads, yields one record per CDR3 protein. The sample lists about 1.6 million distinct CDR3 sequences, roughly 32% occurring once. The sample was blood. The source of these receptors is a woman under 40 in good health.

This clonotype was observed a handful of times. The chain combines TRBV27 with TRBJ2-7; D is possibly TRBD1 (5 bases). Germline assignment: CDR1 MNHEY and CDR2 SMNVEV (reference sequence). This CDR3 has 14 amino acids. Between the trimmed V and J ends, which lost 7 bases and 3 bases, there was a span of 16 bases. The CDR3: CASKPADTIYEQYF. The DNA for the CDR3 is TGTGCCAGCAAGCCGGCGGACACAATCTACGAGCAGTACTTC.

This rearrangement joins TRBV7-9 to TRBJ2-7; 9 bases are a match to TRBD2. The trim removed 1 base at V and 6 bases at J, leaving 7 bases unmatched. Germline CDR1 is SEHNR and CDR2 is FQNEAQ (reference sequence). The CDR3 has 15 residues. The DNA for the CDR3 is TGTGCCAGCAGCTTAGGGGCTGCGGGGGGGCCCGAGCAGTACTTC. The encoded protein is CASSLGAAGGPEQYF. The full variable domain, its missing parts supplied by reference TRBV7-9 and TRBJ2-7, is DTGVSQNPRHKITKRGQNVTFRCDPISEHNRLYWYRQTLGQGPEFLTYFQNEAQLEKSRLLSDRFSAERPKGSFSTLEIQRTEQGDSAMYLCASSLGAAGGPEQYFGPGTRLTVT.

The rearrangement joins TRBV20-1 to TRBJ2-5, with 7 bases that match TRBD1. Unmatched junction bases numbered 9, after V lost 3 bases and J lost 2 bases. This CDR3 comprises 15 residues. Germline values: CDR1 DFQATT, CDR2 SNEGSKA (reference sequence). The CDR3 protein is CSASVYRGSQETQYF. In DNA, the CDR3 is TGCAGTGCTAGCGTCTACAGGGGAAGTCAAGAGACCCAGTACTTC.

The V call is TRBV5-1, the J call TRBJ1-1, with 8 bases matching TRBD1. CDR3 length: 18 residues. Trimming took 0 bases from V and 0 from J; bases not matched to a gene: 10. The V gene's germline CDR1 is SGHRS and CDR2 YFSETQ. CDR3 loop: CASSLDYQGAFMNTEAFF. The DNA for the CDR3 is TGCGCCAGCAGCTTGGACTACCAGGGGGCCTTTATGAACACTGAAGCTTTCTTT.

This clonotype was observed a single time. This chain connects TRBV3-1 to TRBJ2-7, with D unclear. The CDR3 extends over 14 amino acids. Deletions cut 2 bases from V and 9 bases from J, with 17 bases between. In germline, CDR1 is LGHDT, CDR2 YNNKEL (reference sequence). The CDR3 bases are TGTGCCAGCAGCCAATCGGTCGCGGTCAAGGGGCAGTACTTC. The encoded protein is CASSQSVAVKGQYF.

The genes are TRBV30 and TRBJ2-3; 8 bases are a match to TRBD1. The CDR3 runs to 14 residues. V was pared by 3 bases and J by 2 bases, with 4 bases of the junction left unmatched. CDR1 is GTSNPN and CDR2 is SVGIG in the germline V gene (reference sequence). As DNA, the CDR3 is TGTGCCTGGAGCCAGGGGGCTTACACAGATACGCAGTATTTT. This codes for CAWSQGAYTDTQYF.

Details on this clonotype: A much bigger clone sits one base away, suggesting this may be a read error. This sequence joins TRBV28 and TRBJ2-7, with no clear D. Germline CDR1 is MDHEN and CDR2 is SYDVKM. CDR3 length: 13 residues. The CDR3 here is CVSSTFRRYEQYF. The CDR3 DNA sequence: TGTGTCAGCAGTACCTTCAGGCGTTACGAGCAGTACTTC.

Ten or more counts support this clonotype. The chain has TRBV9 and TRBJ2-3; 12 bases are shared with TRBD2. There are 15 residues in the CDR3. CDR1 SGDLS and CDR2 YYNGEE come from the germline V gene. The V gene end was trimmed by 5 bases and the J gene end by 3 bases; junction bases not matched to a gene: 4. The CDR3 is CASSAGTSGTDTQYF. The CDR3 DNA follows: TGTGCCAGCAGTGCCGGGACTAGCGGGACAGATACGCAGTATTTT.

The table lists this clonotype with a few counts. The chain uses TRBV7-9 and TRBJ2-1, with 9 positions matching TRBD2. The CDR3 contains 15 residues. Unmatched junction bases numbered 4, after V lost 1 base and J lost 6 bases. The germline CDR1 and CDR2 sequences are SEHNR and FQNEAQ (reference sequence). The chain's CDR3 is CASSLVAGAFNEQFF. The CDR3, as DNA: TGTGCCAGCAGCTTAGTAGCGGGGGCGTTCAATGAGCAGTTCTTC.

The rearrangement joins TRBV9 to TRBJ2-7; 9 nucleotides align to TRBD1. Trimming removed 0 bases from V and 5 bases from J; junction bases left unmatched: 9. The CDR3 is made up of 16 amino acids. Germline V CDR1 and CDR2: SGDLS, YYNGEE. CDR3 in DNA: TGTGCCAGCAGCGTAGCCGCCGGGACAGGGAGGCACGAGCAGTACTTC. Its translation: CASSVAAGTGRHEQYF.

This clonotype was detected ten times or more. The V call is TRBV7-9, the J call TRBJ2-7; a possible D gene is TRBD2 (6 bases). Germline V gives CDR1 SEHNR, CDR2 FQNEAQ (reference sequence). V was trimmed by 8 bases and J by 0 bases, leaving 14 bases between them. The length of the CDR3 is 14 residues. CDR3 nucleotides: TGTGCCAGCTCCGCGGGGCCGACCTCCTACGAGCAGTACTTC. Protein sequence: CASSAGPTSYEQYF.

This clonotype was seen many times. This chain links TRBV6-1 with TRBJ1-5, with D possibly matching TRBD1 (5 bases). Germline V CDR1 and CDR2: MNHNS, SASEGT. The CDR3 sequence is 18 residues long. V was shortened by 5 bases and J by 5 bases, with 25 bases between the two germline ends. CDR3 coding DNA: TGTGCCAGCAGTCGAGACGACAGCTTTGGGTACTTGGATCAGCCCCAGCATTTT. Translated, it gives CASSRDDSFGYLDQPQHF.

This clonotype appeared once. CDR3 sequence (DNA): TGCGCCAGCAGCTTGGAGTCTAAATCCGGGGAGCTGTTTTTT. This encodes CASSLESKSGELFF. J is TRBJ2-2 and V is TRBV5-1, with D uncertain. V lost 0 bases, J lost 6 bases, and 9 bases lay in between. The CDR3 is made up of 14 amino acids. Germline V gene lookup returns CDR1 SGHRS and CDR2 YFSETQ.

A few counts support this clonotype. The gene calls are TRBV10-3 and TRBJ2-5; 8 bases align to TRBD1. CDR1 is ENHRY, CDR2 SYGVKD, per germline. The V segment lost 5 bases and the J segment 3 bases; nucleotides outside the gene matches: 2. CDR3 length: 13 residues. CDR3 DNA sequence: TGTGCCATCAGTTCACAGGGGGAAGAGACCCAGTACTTC. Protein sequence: CAISSQGEETQYF.

CDR3 in amino acids: CASSSPMGQPNQPQHF. DNA of the CDR3: TGTGCCAGCAGTTCACCCATGGGGCAACCCAATCAGCCCCAGCATTTT. The chain links TRBV2 to TRBJ1-5; D is possibly TRBD1 (5 bases). The V gene's germline CDR1 is SNHLY and CDR2 FYNNEI. Trimming shortened V by 5 bases and J by 3 bases, and 17 bases separated the two germline ends. This CDR3 region has 16 residues. Full variable domain (missing parts from reference TRBV2 and TRBJ1-5): EPEVTQTPSHQVTQMGQEVILRCVPISNHLYFYWYRQILGQKVEFLVSFYNNEISEKSEIFDDQFSVERPDGSNFTLKIRSTKLEDSAMYFCASSSPMGQPNQPQHFGDGTRLSIL.

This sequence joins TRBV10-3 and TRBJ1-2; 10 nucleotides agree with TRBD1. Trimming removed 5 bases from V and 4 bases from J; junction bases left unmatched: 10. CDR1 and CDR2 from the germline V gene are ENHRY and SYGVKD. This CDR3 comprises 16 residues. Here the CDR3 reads CAISSTTGTGVYGYTF. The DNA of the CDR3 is TGTGCCATCAGTTCTACTACCGGGACAGGGGTCTATGGCTACACCTTC.

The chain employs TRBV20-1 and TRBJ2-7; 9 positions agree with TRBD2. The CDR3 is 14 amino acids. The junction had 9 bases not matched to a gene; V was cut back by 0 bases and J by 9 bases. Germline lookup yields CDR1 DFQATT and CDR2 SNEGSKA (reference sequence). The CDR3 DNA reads TGCAGTGCTAGAGAGCGGGAGGGCCTTGGGTGGCAGTACTTC. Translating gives CSAREREGLGWQYF.

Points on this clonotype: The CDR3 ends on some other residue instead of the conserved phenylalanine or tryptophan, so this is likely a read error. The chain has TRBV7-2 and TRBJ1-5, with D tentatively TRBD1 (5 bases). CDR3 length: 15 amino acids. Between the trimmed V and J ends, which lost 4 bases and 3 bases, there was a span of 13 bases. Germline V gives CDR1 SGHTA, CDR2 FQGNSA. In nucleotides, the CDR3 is TGTGCCAGCAGCTCCCAAAGGGGTTTCAATCAGCCCCAGCATGTT. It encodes CASSSQRGFNQPQHV.

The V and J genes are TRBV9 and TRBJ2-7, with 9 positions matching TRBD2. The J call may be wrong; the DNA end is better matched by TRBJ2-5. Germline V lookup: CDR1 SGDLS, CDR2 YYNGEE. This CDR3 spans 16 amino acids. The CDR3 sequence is CASSLGTSRRRETQYF. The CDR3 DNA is TGTGCCAGCAGCCTGGGGACTAGCAGGAGGAGAGAGACCCAGTACTTC.

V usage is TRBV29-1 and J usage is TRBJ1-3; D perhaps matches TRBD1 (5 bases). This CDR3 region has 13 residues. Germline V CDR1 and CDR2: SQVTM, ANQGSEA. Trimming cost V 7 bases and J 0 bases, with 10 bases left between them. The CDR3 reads CSGGAVSGNTIYF. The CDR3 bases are TGCAGCGGAGGGGCGGTCTCTGGAAACACCATATATTTT.

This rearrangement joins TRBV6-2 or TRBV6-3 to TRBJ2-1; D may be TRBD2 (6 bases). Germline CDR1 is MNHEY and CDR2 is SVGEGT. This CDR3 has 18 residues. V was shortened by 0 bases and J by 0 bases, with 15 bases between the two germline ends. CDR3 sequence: CASSYSNGDFLSYNEQFF. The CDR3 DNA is TGTGCCAGCAGTTACTCGAACGGGGACTTTCTCTCCTACAATGAGCAGTTCTTC.

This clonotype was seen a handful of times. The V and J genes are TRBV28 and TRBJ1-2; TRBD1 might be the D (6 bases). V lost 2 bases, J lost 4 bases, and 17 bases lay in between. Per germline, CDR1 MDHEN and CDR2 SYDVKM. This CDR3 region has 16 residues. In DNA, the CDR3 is TGTGCCAGCAGTTTAGGAGGGGTACAGGGAGGCTATGGCTACACCTTC. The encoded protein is CASSLGGVQGGYGYTF.

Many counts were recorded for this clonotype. This CDR3 reads CASSLGQAAYEQYF. The DNA of the CDR3 is TGCGCCAGCAGCCTGGGACAGGCAGCCTACGAGCAGTACTTC. This chain uses TRBV5-1 with TRBJ2-7; 8 nucleotides line up with TRBD1. Trimming removed 4 bases from V and 2 bases from J; junction bases left unmatched: 5. CDR3 length: 14 residues. Germline V gene data show CDR1 as SGHRS and CDR2 as YFSETQ. Full variable domain (missing parts from reference TRBV5-1 and TRBJ2-7): KAGVTQTPRYLIKTRGQQVTLSCSPISGHRSVSWYQQTPGQGLQFLFEYFSETQRNKGNFPGRFSGRQFSNSRSEMNVSTLELGDSALYLCASSLGQAAYEQYFGPGTRLTVT.

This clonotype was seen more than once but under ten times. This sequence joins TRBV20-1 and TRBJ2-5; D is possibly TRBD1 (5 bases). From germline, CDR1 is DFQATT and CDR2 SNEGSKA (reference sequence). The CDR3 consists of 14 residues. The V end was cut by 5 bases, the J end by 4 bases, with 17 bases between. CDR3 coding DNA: TGCAGTGCTCTATCCCGCCAGGGTACAGAGACCCAGTACTTC. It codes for CSALSRQGTETQYF.

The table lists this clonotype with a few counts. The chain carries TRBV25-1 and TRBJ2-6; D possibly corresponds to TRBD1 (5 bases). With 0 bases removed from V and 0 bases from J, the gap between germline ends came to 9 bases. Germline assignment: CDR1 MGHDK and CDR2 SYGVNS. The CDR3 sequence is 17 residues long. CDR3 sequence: CASSEYTGDSGANVLTF. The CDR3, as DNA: TGTGCCAGCAGTGAATACACAGGTGACTCTGGGGCCAACGTCCTGACTTTC.

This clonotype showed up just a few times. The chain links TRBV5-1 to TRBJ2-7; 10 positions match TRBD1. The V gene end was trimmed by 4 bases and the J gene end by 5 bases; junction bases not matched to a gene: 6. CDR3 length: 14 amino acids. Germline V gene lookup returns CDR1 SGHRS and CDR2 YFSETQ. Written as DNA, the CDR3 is TGCGCCAGCAGCAGGACAGGGGGTGAAAACGAGCAGTACTTC. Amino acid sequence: CASSRTGGENEQYF. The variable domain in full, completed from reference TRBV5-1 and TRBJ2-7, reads KAGVTQTPRYLIKTRGQQVTLSCSPISGHRSVSWYQQTPGQGLQFLFEYFSETQRNKGNFPGRFSGRQFSNSRSEMNVSTLELGDSALYLCASSRTGGENEQYFGPGTRLTVT.

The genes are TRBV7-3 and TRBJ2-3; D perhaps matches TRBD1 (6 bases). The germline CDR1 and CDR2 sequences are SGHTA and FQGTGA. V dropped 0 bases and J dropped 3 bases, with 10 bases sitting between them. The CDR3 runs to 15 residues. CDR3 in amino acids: CASSLTYRDTDTQYF. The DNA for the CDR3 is TGTGCCAGCAGCTTAACATACAGGGATACAGATACGCAGTATTTT.

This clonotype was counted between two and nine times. The chain's CDR3 is CASSLDIDPLMDGYTF. The CDR3 DNA reads as TGTGCCAGCAGCTTGGATATAGACCCACTGATGGATGGCTACACCTTC. The rearrangement uses TRBV5-5 and TRBJ1-2, with unresolved D. The V end was cut by 0 bases, the J end by 6 bases, with 18 bases between. The CDR3 is 16 amino acids. CDR1 and CDR2 from the germline V gene are SGHKS and YYEKEE (reference sequence).

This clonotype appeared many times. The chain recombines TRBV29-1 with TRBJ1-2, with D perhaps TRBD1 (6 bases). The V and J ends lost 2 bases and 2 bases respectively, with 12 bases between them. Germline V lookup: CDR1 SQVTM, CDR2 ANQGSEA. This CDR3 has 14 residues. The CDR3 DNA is TGCAGCGTTGAACGGGGGGCCCTCAACTATGGCTACACCTTC. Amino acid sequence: CSVERGALNYGYTF.

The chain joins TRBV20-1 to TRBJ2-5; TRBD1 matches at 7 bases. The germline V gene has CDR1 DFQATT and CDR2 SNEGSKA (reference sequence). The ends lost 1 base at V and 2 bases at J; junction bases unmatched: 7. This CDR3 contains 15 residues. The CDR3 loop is CSARVPRTGQETQYF. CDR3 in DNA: TGCAGTGCTAGAGTACCCCGGACAGGACAAGAGACCCAGTACTTC.

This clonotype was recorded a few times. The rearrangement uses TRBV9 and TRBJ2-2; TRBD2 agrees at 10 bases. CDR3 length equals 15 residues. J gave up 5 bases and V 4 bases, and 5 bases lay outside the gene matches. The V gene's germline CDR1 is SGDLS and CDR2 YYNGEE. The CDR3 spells CASSILSGGTGELFF. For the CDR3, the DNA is TGTGCCAGCAGCATACTTAGCGGGGGGACCGGGGAGCTGTTTTTT.